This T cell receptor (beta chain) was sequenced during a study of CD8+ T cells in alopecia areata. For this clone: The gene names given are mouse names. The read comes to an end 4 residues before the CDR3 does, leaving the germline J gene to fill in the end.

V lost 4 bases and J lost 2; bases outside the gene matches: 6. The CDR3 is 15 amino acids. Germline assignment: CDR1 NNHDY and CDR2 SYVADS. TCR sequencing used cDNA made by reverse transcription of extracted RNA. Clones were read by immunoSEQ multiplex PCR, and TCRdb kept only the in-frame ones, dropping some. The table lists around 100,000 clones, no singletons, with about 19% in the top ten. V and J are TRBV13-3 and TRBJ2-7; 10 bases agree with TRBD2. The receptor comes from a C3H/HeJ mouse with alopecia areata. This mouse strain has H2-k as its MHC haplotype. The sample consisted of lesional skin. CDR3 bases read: TGTGCCAGCAGTCCGGGACTGGGGTCTCCCTAT. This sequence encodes CASSPGLGSPY. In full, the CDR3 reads CASSPGLGSPYEQYF.